The 31 T cell receptor beta chains in this list originate from one sample, sequenced in a study of cytomegalovirus exposure and HLA in healthy donors. The PCR was carried out with 60 Vbeta primers and 13 Jbeta primers. This table comes from immunoSEQ multiplex PCR, and its TCRdb copy is limited to in-frame clones, with some not included. The data hold around 200,000 clones, with more than 75% observed a single time. Sequencing was carried out using PBMCs. These receptors were taken from a woman aged 18-29 years in good health and CMV-seronegative.

The rearrangement uses TRBV2 and TRBJ1-6, with D possibly matching TRBD1 (5 bases). The CDR3 runs to 14 residues. Germline V gene sequence: CDR1 SNHLY, CDR2 FYNNEI. Trimming took off 11 bases at V and 9 bases at J, with 20 bases between the two ends. The CDR3 sequence is CASRDQGGGSPLHF. The CDR3 DNA is TGTGCCTCCAGAGACCAGGGCGGGGGTTCACCCCTCCACTTT.

The chain recombines TRBV2 with TRBJ1-2; tentatively, D is TRBD1 (6 bases). Germline CDR1 is SNHLY and CDR2 is FYNNEI. This CDR3 is 14 amino acids long. Deletions cut 4 bases from V and 1 base from J, with 10 bases between. CDR3 loop: CASSGTAGNYGYTF. The CDR3, as DNA: TGTGCCAGCAGTGGGACAGCCGGTAACTATGGCTACACCTTC.

The CDR3: CASSLSGDGEKLFF. CDR3 in DNA: TGTGCCAGCAGCTTGAGCGGGGATGGGGAAAAACTGTTTTTT. This chain joins TRBV5-6 and TRBJ1-4; no definite D call. The V end lost 1 base, the J end lost 8 bases, and 12 bases lay between the germline ends. CDR1 is SGHDT and CDR2 is YYEEEE in the germline V gene. CDR3 length: 14 residues.

This rearrangement joins TRBV2 to TRBJ2-1; 9 nucleotides agree with TRBD2. The CDR3 has 16 amino acids. V shed 6 bases, J shed 7 bases, and the junction held 13 bases outside the gene matches. Per the germline V gene, CDR1 is SNHLY and CDR2 is FYNNEI. Here the CDR3 DNA reads TGTGCCAGCAGGGTGGGGGGGACTAGCCCTCAGAATGAGCAGTTCTTC. Translating it yields CASRVGGTSPQNEQFF. Supplemented by reference TRBV2 and TRBJ2-1, the full variable domain reads EPEVTQTPSHQVTQMGQEVILRCVPISNHLYFYWYRQILGQKVEFLVSFYNNEISEKSEIFDDQFSVERPDGSNFTLKIRSTKLEDSAMYFCASRVGGTSPQNEQFFGPGTRLTVL.

As concerns this clone: This sample also contains other DNA sequences that code for the same CDR3. The chain employs TRBV9 and TRBJ1-2; tentative D call: TRBD1 (5 bases). V lost 0 bases and J 2 bases, leaving 5 bases between the germline ends. This CDR3 region has 13 residues. CDR1 SGDLS and CDR2 YYNGEE come from the germline V gene. The CDR3 here is CASSVGQNYGYTF. As DNA, the CDR3 is TGTGCCAGCAGCGTAGGACAGAACTATGGCTACACCTTC.

As concerns this clone: Additional DNA sequences in this sample encode the identical CDR3. The chain links TRBV6-1 to TRBJ2-3, with 8 bases identical to TRBD2. Germline V gives CDR1 MNHNS, CDR2 SASEGT. The ends lost 2 bases at V and 8 bases at J; junction bases unmatched: 9. The CDR3 runs 15 residues. CDR3 region: CASSESGLAGSTQYF. DNA for the CDR3: TGTGCCAGCAGTGAATCAGGATTAGCGGGATCTACGCAGTATTTT.

The chain combines TRBV11-1 with TRBJ2-1; the match to TRBD2 covers 8 bases. Germline V CDR1 and CDR2: SGHAT, FQDESV (reference sequence). CDR3 length equals 16 residues. After removal of 0 bases from V and 3 bases from J, the junction contained 4 bases not matched to a gene. Here the CDR3 DNA reads TGTGCCAGCAGCTTAGCCCGGGGGGGCCGCTACAATGAGCAGTTCTTC. Amino acid sequence: CASSLARGGRYNEQFF.

This clone appeared a few times. The genes are TRBV6-5 and TRBJ2-3; TRBD2 agrees at 9 bases. Germline CDR1 and CDR2: MNHEY and SVGAGI. The CDR3 runs 14 residues. Trimming removed 8 bases from V and 4 bases from J; junction bases left unmatched: 7. The CDR3: CASLGGGRADTQYF. Here the CDR3 DNA reads TGTGCCAGCCTAGGTGGCGGGAGGGCAGATACGCAGTATTTT.

The V and J genes are TRBV19 and TRBJ2-3; 10 bases line up with TRBD2. The CDR3 covers 18 residues. CDR1 is LNHDA and CDR2 is SQIVND in the germline V gene (reference sequence). V shed 6 bases and J 4 bases; nucleotides not matched to a gene: 16. The DNA for the CDR3 is TGTGCCAGTAGGCCAGGCCGGGCTAGCGGGAGATGGCCAGATACGCAGTATTTT. As protein: CASRPGRASGRWPDTQYF.

V gene TRBV13 combines with J gene TRBJ2-1; 8 bases match TRBD2. V lost 2 bases and J lost 3; bases outside the gene matches: 3. Germline CDR1 PRHDT, CDR2 FYEKMQ (reference sequence). CDR3 length: 15 residues. CDR3 in DNA: TGTGCCAGCAGCTTAAAAGCGGGAGTCTACAATGAGCAGTTCTTC. Protein: CASSLKAGVYNEQFF.

The chain combines TRBV14 with TRBJ2-2; D remains ambiguous. The CDR3 has 12 residues. Trimming stripped 2 bases from V and 15 bases from J, with 13 bases between. Germline V gene data show CDR1 as SGHDN and CDR2 as FVKESK. The CDR3 nucleotides are TGTGCCAGCAGCCAAAGAATGGAGAGGTTGTTTTTT. Translated: CASSQRMERLFF.

V usage is TRBV6-4 and J usage is TRBJ1-1; TRBD1 might be the D (6 bases). V lost 3 bases to trimming and J lost 8 bases, with 13 bases between them. CDR3 length equals 13 residues. CDR1 is MRHNA and CDR2 is SNTAGT in the germline V gene. The CDR3 nucleotides are TGTGCCAGCAGTGATGGGGGCTTCGGAGAAGCTTTCTTT. It encodes CASSDGGFGEAFF.

This sequence joins TRBV5-6 and TRBJ2-7, with D possibly TRBD2 on 5 matching bases. The CDR3 consists of 14 residues. In germline, CDR1 is SGHDT, CDR2 YYEEEE. The germline V and J ends were trimmed by 5 bases and 6 bases, with 18 bases remaining between them. The CDR3 sequence is CASSWASRPREQYF. The CDR3 DNA is TGTGCCAGCAGTTGGGCTAGCCGACCCCGCGAGCAGTACTTC.

V and J are TRBV6-6 and TRBJ2-3; D may be TRBD2 (5 bases). This CDR3 is 14 amino acids long. V gave up 5 bases and J gave up 0 bases, with 9 bases separating them. From germline, CDR1 is MNHNY and CDR2 SVGAGI (reference sequence). The DNA for the CDR3 is TGTGCCAGCAGTACACTAGATAGCACAGATACGCAGTATTTT. Its protein product is CASSTLDSTDTQYF.

The rearrangement uses TRBV7-2 and TRBJ1-4, with TRBD1 matching 7 bases. Trimming at V came to 1 base and at J to 8 bases, leaving 7 bases not matched to a gene. Germline V gene sequence: CDR1 SGHTA, CDR2 FQGNSA. The CDR3 runs to 15 residues. The chain's CDR3 is CASSLVTGEEEKLFF. The CDR3 coding sequence is TGTGCCAGCAGCTTAGTAACAGGGGAGGAGGAAAAACTGTTTTTT.

The chain employs TRBV6-5 and TRBJ1-1; D possibly corresponds to TRBD1 (6 bases). Looked up from germline, CDR1 is MNHEY and CDR2 is SVGAGI. The CDR3 runs to 16 residues. V lost 2 bases, J lost 3 bases, and 16 bases lay in between. The CDR3 region is CASSYTNREGDTEAFF. CDR3 DNA sequence: TGTGCCAGCAGTTACACCAACAGGGAAGGGGACACTGAAGCTTTCTTT.

The V and J genes are TRBV13 and TRBJ1-3, with TRBD1 matching 8 bases. The trim removed 3 bases at V and 0 bases at J, leaving 1 base unmatched. The CDR3 length is 15 residues. Germline V CDR1 and CDR2: PRHDT, FYEKMQ (reference sequence). The CDR3 loop reads CASSFGTGSGNTIYF. The CDR3 DNA reads TGTGCCAGCAGCTTCGGGACAGGCTCTGGAAACACCATATATTTT.

This chain joins TRBV18 and TRBJ1-2; D is undetermined. Trimming removed 5 bases at V and 0 bases at J, with 7 bases between. This CDR3 has 13 residues. The germline gives CDR1 KGHSH, CDR2 LQKENI. The CDR3 region has the DNA TGTGCCAGCTCAGAAACAGCTAACTATGGCTACACCTTC. Encoded protein: CASSETANYGYTF.

The chain joins TRBV7-2 to TRBJ2-3; TRBD2 is a possible D gene (7 bases). The germline V gene encodes CDR1 SGHTA and CDR2 FQGNSA. V dropped 5 bases and J dropped 5 bases, with 11 bases sitting between them. The CDR3 has 13 residues. This CDR3 reads CASSGRGEDTQYF. In nucleotides, the CDR3 is TGTGCCAGCAGCGGGAGGGGGGAAGATACGCAGTATTTT.

The chain recombines TRBV18 with TRBJ2-7; D is possibly TRBD1 (5 bases). CDR3 length: 14 residues. Trimming stripped 3 bases from V and 0 bases from J, with 9 bases between. Germline V CDR1 and CDR2: KGHSH, LQKENI. For the CDR3, the DNA is TGTGCCAGCTCACCGACAGTGACCTCCTACGAGCAGTACTTC. Residues: CASSPTVTSYEQYF.

This sequence joins TRBV19 and TRBJ2-3; 11 bases fit TRBD2. V shed 1 base and J 1 base; nucleotides not matched to a gene: 1. CDR3 length: 16 residues. Germline V lookup: CDR1 LNHDA, CDR2 SQIVND (reference sequence). CDR3 loop: CASSIGGLAGTDTQYF. The CDR3 DNA reads TGTGCCAGTAGTATAGGGGGACTAGCGGGCACAGATACGCAGTATTTT.

The chain couples TRBV5-1 to TRBJ1-3; D is perhaps TRBD1 (6 bases). Germline V gene data show CDR1 as SGHRS and CDR2 as YFSETQ. Trimming took 4 bases from V and 0 from J, leaving 14 bases between them. The CDR3 is 16 amino acids. The CDR3 bases are TGCGCCAGCAGCGGTGGACAGTGGGACTCTGGAAACACCATATATTTT. This gives the protein CASSGGQWDSGNTIYF.

The sample holds one count of this clone. The chain uses TRBV7-6 and TRBJ1-4; no clear D. The germline V gene has CDR1 SGHVS and CDR2 FNYEAQ. CDR3 length: 17 residues. V shed 1 base and J shed 1 base, with 13 bases lying between them. The CDR3 spells CASSLGGGVITNEKLFF. The CDR3 DNA sequence: TGTGCCAGCAGCTTAGGTGGAGGAGTTATAACTAATGAAAAACTGTTTTTT.

V and J are TRBV29-1 and TRBJ2-1; maybe TRBD2 (5 bases). Germline V gives CDR1 SQVTM, CDR2 ANQGSEA. Trimming took off 0 bases at V and 8 bases at J, with 17 bases between the two ends. This CDR3 has 15 amino acids. CDR3 protein: CSVEDNEVAWHEQFF. The CDR3 DNA sequence: TGCAGCGTTGAAGATAATGAGGTAGCGTGGCATGAGCAGTTCTTC.

The genes are TRBV7-9 and TRBJ2-3; 9 bases agree with TRBD1. The CDR3 totals 15 residues. CDR1 and CDR2 from the germline V gene are SEHNR and FQNEAQ (reference sequence). J was trimmed by 3 bases and V by 5 bases; bases with no gene match: 6. The CDR3 sequence is CASSDRQGETDTQYF. In DNA, the CDR3 is TGTGCCAGCAGCGACCGACAGGGGGAGACAGATACGCAGTATTTT.

The chain carries TRBV6-5 and TRBJ2-6, with D possibly being TRBD1 (6 bases). Deletions cut 0 bases from V and 2 bases from J, with 8 bases between. Germline loops: CDR1 MNHEY, CDR2 SVGAGI. The length of the CDR3 is 16 residues. The CDR3 coding sequence is TGTGCCAGCAGTTACTCCGGACAGACTGGGGCCAACGTCCTGACTTTC. Translation: CASSYSGQTGANVLTF.

This chain joins TRBV9 and TRBJ1-2; tentatively, D is TRBD1 (5 bases). Germline-derived CDR1 and CDR2 are SGDLS and YYNGEE. The CDR3 spans 13 residues. Trimming cost V 3 bases and J 5 bases, with 11 bases left between them. CDR3 nucleotides: TGTGCCAGCAGCGGGACAACTTCGTATGGCTACACCTTC. Residues: CASSGTTSYGYTF.

The chain carries TRBV2 and TRBJ1-5, with D hard to call. CDR1 and CDR2 (germline): SNHLY, FYNNEI. Trimming stripped 6 bases from V and 2 bases from J, with 11 bases between. CDR3 length: 14 residues. CDR3 sequence: CASSPVPGNQPQHF. CDR3 sequence (DNA): TGTGCCAGCAGCCCGGTACCTGGCAATCAGCCCCAGCATTTT.

V and J are TRBV18 and TRBJ2-7; 8 bases map to TRBD2. This CDR3 comprises 15 residues. CDR1 is KGHSH and CDR2 is LQKENI in the germline V gene. V was pared by 5 bases and J by 4 bases, with 10 bases of the junction left unmatched. The CDR3 DNA reads TGTGCCAGCTCATCGATGCCGGGACTAGGGTACGAGCAGTACTTC. This encodes CASSSMPGLGYEQYF.

The chain recombines TRBV5-6 with TRBJ2-3; TRBD2 might be the D (6 bases). V was trimmed by 3 bases and J by 7 bases, leaving 12 bases between them. The CDR3 runs to 13 residues. CDR1 and CDR2 from the germline V gene are SGHDT and YYEEEE. The chain's CDR3 is CASSWSAGYTQYF. The CDR3 DNA is TGTGCCAGCAGCTGGTCGGCGGGATATACGCAGTATTTT.

This clone was detected only once. The V call is TRBV27, the J call TRBJ2-5; 11 bases map to TRBD2. The tail of the sequence fits TRBJ2-7 better, so the J call may be wrong. This CDR3 spans 15 amino acids. The germline V gene has CDR1 MNHEY and CDR2 SMNVEV (reference sequence). The CDR3 protein is CASSYTTSGIYEQYF. CDR3 nucleotide sequence: TGTGCCAGCAGTTACACGACTAGCGGGATCTACGAGCAGTACTTC.